This T cell receptor (beta chain) emerged from a study of shared clonotypes between healthy human individuals. Points from the study as a whole: Inspection by rarefaction showed sorted-subset sequencing to be incomplete despite large depth.

Deep was the level used in running the assay. Per the original data handling: Junction-only immunoSEQ data arrived without quality scores, meaning filtering differed. TCRdb keeps only in-frame clones here, not all; method: immunoSEQ multiplex PCR. The D gene and trimming were derived from the DNA, and the V and J assignments and clone size from that table. The sample lists about 2 million clones; around 95% were seen once. The CDR3 is made up of 12 amino acids. Germline V gene data show CDR1 as WNHNN and CDR2 as SYGVQD (reference sequence). V shed 4 bases and J shed 6 bases, with 8 bases lying between them. Turning to this clone: Its antigen is unknown.

Sequenced: naive CD4+ T cells sorted from blood. Sample subset: CD45RA+ positively selected. This receptor was identified in a man aged 18 to 30 in good health. V gene TRBV10-1 combines with J gene TRBJ2-3; D is unresolved. The CDR3 here is CASSGYSDTQYF. The DNA of the CDR3 is TGCGCCAGCAGTGGATATAGCGATACGCAGTATTTT.